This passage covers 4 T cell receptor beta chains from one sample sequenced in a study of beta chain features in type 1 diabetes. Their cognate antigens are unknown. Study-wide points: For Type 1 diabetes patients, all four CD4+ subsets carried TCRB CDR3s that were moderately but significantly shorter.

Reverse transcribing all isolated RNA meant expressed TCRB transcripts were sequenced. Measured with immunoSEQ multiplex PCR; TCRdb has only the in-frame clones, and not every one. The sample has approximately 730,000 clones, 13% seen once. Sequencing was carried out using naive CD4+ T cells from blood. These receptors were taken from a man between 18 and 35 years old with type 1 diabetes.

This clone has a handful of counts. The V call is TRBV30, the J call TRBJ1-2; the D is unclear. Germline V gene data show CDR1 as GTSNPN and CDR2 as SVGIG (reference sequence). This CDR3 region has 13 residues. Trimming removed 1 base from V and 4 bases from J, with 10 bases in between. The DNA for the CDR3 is TGTGCCTGGAGTGATGGGAAGGCCTATGGCTACACCTTC. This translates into CAWSDGKAYGYTF.

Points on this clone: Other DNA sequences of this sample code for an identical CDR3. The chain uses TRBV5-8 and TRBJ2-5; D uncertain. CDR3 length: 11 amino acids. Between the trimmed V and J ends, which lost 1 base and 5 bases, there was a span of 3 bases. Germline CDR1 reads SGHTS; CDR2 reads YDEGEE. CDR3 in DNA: TGTGCCAGCAGCTTGAGGGAGACCCAGTACTTC. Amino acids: CASSLRETQYF.

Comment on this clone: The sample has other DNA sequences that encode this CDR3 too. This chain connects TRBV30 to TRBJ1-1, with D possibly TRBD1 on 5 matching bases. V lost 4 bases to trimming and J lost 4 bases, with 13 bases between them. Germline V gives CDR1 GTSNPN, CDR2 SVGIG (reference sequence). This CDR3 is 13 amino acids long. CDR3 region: CAWTRQGVTEAFF. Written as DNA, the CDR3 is TGTGCCTGGACCCGGCAGGGCGTCACTGAAGCTTTCTTT.

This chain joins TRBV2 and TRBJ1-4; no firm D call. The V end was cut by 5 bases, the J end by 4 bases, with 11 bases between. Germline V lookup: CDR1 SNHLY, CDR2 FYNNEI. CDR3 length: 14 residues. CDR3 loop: CASSWVDLNEKLFF. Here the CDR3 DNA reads TGTGCCAGCAGTTGGGTGGACCTTAATGAAAAACTGTTTTTT.